The TCR beta chain described here comes from a study of T-cell memory formation after mild COVID-19. General study findings and limits: Confirmation was lacking for SARS-CoV-2 specificity of second-wave clones that peaked on day 37.

This clonotype was found a few times. Its matching antigen is unknown. TCRdb re-derived calls from the 5' RACE reads in MiXCR, one entry per CDR3 protein. The repertoire holds around 450,000 distinct CDR3 sequences, with 20% to 25% as singletons. This sequence was found in an adult woman who had mild COVID-19 (a few samples of this study predate the infection). Cell type and time point are not known. The sample comprised PBMCs or a T cell subset sorted from them (not recorded which).

This chain's CDR3 is CASTSQGAIRNTEAFF. CDR3 nucleotides: TGTGCCAGCACCTCGCAGGGGGCCATAAGGAACACTGAAGCTTTCTTT. The chain uses TRBV7-2 and TRBJ1-1, with 8 bases lining up with TRBD1. Trimming removed 7 bases from V and 1 base from J; junction bases left unmatched: 11. Germline lookup yields CDR1 SGHTA and CDR2 FQGNSA. There are 16 residues in the CDR3.